This T cell receptor (beta chain) was sequenced during a study of blood T cell repertoires in COVID-19. Study-level background: The samples span acute and convalescent COVID-19 from the United States, Italy and Spain. In each case, the material was cDNA or gDNA derived from T cells, B-cell-depleted T cells, or PBMCs.

Under the authors' procedure: The authors estimated nucleated cell counts from reference gene primer amplification. Method: immunoSEQ multiplex PCR; TCRdb's copy keeps in-frame clones and lacks some. V, J and clone size are those of that table, while D and trimming were read from the DNA. The sample has some 150,000 clones, about 80% seen once. Unmatched junction bases numbered 8, after V lost 4 bases and J lost 4 bases. This CDR3 region has 15 residues. In germline, CDR1 is SGHRS, CDR2 YFSETQ. The sample consisted of peripheral blood. The chain recombines TRBV5-1 with TRBJ2-3; the match to TRBD2 covers 8 bases. This TCR was recovered from a human donor in a cohort sampled during active COVID-19. In nucleotides, the CDR3 is TGCGCCAGCAGCCCGCGGGGGGCTGGCGCAGATACGCAGTATTTT. This translates into CASSPRGAGADTQYF.